This TCR beta chain was sequenced in a study of T cells in Graves' hyperthyroidism and ophthalmopathy. Study at large: The blood sample was taken at first diagnosis, before treatment began.

The TCR beta CDR3 regions underwent amplification using RNA transcripts as the source. The HTBI primer set served for first-round RT-PCR of the TCR CDR3. MiXCR, applied by TCRdb to the multiplex PCR reads, yields one record per CDR3 protein. Among fewer than 650,000 distinct CDR3 sequences, over 12% were seen once, and the ten largest hold roughly 7%. This clonotype was detected ten times or more. V lost 3 bases and J 7 bases, leaving 19 bases between the germline ends. In germline, CDR1 is MNHEY, CDR2 SMNVEV (reference sequence). CDR3 size: 15 residues. This chain uses TRBV27 with TRBJ2-7; D may correspond to TRBD1 or TRBD2 (5 bases each). The sequenced sample consisted of blood. This TCR derives from a woman younger than 35 with Graves' ophthalmopathy. The CDR3 DNA reads as TGTGCCAGCAGTTTTGGGGCTGAGGGTTTGAGGGAGCAGTACTTC. Its protein product is CASSFGAEGLREQYF.